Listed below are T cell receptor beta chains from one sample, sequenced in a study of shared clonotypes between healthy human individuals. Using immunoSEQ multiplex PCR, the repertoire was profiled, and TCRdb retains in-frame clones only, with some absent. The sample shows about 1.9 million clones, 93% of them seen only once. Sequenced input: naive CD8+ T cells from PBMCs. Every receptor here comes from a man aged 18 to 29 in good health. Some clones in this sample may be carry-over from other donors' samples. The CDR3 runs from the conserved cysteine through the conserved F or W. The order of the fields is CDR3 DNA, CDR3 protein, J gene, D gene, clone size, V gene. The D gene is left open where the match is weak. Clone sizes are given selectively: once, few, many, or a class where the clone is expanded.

TGTGCCAGCACGAGACTAGCCCCCTACGAGCAGTACTTC | CASTRLAPYEQYF | TRBJ2-7 | TRBD2 | - | TRBV2
TGCGCCAGCAGTTCCTTTTCTCGGGCTCCGCAAGAGACCCAGTACTTC | CASSSFSRAPQETQYF | TRBJ2-5 | - | - | TRBV23-1
TGTGCCAGCAGCGTACCAGAACAGGCCCGGAAGACCCAGTACTTC | CASSVPEQARKTQYF | TRBJ2-5 | - | - | TRBV9
TGTGCCACCAGCAGAGTTATGTCGGCGGGACAAGAGACCCAGTACTTC | CATSRVMSAGQETQYF | TRBJ2-5 | - | - | TRBV15
TGTGCCAGCAGGCCTAGCGCGAGATCCGGGGAGCTGTTTTTT | CASRPSARSGELFF | TRBJ2-2 | - | - | TRBV6-1
TGTGCCAGCAGCAATCCCACTGACCCCTCCTACGAGCAGTACTTC | CASSNPTDPSYEQYF | TRBJ2-7 | - | - | TRBV21-1
TGTGCCAGCAGTCCACAACAGGGATGGGGCTTCGATACGCAGTATTTT | CASSPQQGWGFDTQYF | TRBJ2-3 | - | - | TRBV27
TGTGCCAGTAGTACAGGGACAGGGGGTCGTCAGCCCCAGCATTTT | CASSTGTGGRQPQHF | TRBJ1-5 | TRBD1 | - | TRBV19
TGTGCCAGCAGTTTACCCCCGGAGGGGGCCGGGGAGCTGTTTTTT | CASSLPPEGAGELFF | TRBJ2-2 | - | once | TRBV28
TGTGCCAGCAGTTTATACGGGGAGAATCAGCCCCAGCATTTT | CASSLYGENQPQHF | TRBJ1-5 | - | - | TRBV27
TGTGCCAGCCGGTCCCGCCGGGGCAGCCCCCACGAGCAGTACTTC | CASRSRRGSPHEQYF | TRBJ2-7 | - | - | TRBV27
TGCGCCAGCAGCGGCCGGGCGAACCCCTACGAGCAGTACTTC | CASSGRANPYEQYF | TRBJ2-7 | - | - | TRBV10-1
TGCAGTGCGGCAGGGACAGGGTTCAACGAGCAGTACTTC | CSAAGTGFNEQYF | TRBJ2-7 | TRBD1 | - | TRBV29-1
TGTGCCAGCAGACCCGGGACCCTCTACGAGCAGTACTTC | CASRPGTLYEQYF | TRBJ2-7 | - | once | TRBV28
TGTGCCAGCTCACCCCAGGGTCGCCAAGACTTCCAAGAGACCCAGTACTTC | CASSPQGRQDFQETQYF | TRBJ2-5 | - | - | TRBV18
TGCGCCAGCACTCAAGGAACAGGGGGAGGAAACACCATATATTTT | CASTQGTGGGNTIYF | TRBJ1-3 | TRBD1 | - | TRBV4-3
TGTGCCAGCAGCCGAATACAGGGGAGCTCCTACGAGCAGTACTTC | CASSRIQGSSYEQYF | TRBJ2-7 | TRBD1 | once | TRBV28
TGTGCCAGCACCAACCAGGGGGCGATGCATGGCTACACCTTC | CASTNQGAMHGYTF | TRBJ1-2 | TRBD1 | - | TRBV27
TGTGCCAGCAAGTCGCGGGAGGGCCGCGATGAGCAGTTCTTC | CASKSREGRDEQFF | TRBJ2-1 | TRBD2 | - | TRBV5-6
TGCGCCAGCAGTCATACAGGGCGGGGCGGCTACACCTTC | CASSHTGRGGYTF | TRBJ1-2 | - | - | TRBV23-1
TGTGCCAGCAGCTTAGGAGGGACGGCCTACGAGCAGTACTTC | CASSLGGTAYEQYF | TRBJ2-7 | - | - | TRBV7-2
TGTGCCAGCAGCCCAAAAAATGAGCAGTTCTTC | CASSPKNEQFF | TRBJ2-1 | - | once | TRBV7-7
TGCGCCAGCTACGATCGGGACAGGACTCACGAGCAGTACTTC | CASYDRDRTHEQYF | TRBJ2-7 | TRBD1 | - | TRBV10-2
TGTGCCAGCAGTCCCTCGGCGGGGGAGAGTGGGAACGAGCAGTACTTC | CASSPSAGESGNEQYF | TRBJ2-7 | TRBD2 | - | TRBV27
TGCGCCAGCGGGGAGGGAGAAAAACTGTTTTTT | CASGEGEKLFF | TRBJ1-4 | - | - | TRBV10-2
TGTGCCAGCAGCTTAGGTCAGGGACCAGATACGCAGTATTTT | CASSLGQGPDTQYF | TRBJ2-3 | - | - | TRBV13
TGTGCCAGCAGTTTGAGACACAATAATTCACCCCTCCACTTT | CASSLRHNNSPLHF | TRBJ1-6 | - | - | TRBV27
TGTGCCAGCAGCTCCGTGACAGAGAACATTCAGTACTTC | CASSSVTENIQYF | TRBJ2-4 | - | - | TRBV5-8
TGCGCCAGCAGCCAGATGTCGAGAGATACGCAGTATTTT | CASSQMSRDTQYF | TRBJ2-3 | - | once | TRBV4-1
TGTGCCAGCAGACCCCCGGGACTAGCGGGAGTCGGTAGTAACAATGAGCAGTTCTTC | CASRPPGLAGVGSNNEQFF | TRBJ2-1 | TRBD2 | - | TRBV7-9
TGTGCCAGCAGCTCTAGGGAGGCCCACAATGAGCAGTTCTTC | CASSSREAHNEQFF | TRBJ2-1 | - | - | TRBV7-9
TGTGCCAGCAGCCCAACAGGGAATGAAATCGAGCAGTACTTC | CASSPTGNEIEQYF | TRBJ2-7 | - | - | TRBV7-3
TGTGCCACCCCCGGGGGGGGCAGAACCGGGGAGCTGTTTTTT | CATPGGGRTGELFF | TRBJ2-2 | TRBD2 | - | TRBV19
TGCGCCAGCAGCTTGGCCGTAAACACTGAAGCTTTCTTT | CASSLAVNTEAFF | TRBJ1-1 | - | once | TRBV5-1
TGCGCCAGCAGCCAGACAGAGAACACCGGGGAGCTGTTTTTT | CASSQTENTGELFF | TRBJ2-2 | - | once | TRBV4-1
TGTGCCAGCGCCTCCTACGAGCAGTACTTC | CASASYEQYF | TRBJ2-7 | - | - | TRBV7-9
TGTGCCAGCAGCTTCCCCATAACGGCCGGGACAGGGGGGGAAGGTTTGTACTTC | CASSFPITAGTGGEGLYF | TRBJ2-7 | TRBD1 | - | TRBV7-9
TGTGCCAGCAGCTTAAGGCGCGGGAGGGCCGACCATGAGCAGTTCTTC | CASSLRRGRADHEQFF | TRBJ2-1 | TRBD2 | - | TRBV11-2
TGTGCCAGCAGCCAGGCGCCCATAGCGGGAGGAGGGGACGAGCAGTACTTC | CASSQAPIAGGGDEQYF | TRBJ2-7 | TRBD2 | - | TRBV7-9
TGTGCCAGCAGCTTTACCGAGGCCGGGGATACGCAGTATTTT | CASSFTEAGDTQYF | TRBJ2-3 | - | - | TRBV7-3
TGTGCCATCAGTGAGTACGCGGAGGGAGACACAGATACGCAGTATTTT | CAISEYAEGDTDTQYF | TRBJ2-3 | - | - | TRBV10-3
TGTGCCAGCAGTTTGGCGACAGGGGATGTGTACGAGCAGTACTTC | CASSLATGDVYEQYF | TRBJ2-7 | TRBD1 | once | TRBV28
TGTGCCAGCATTGGGGGACAGCAACGTGACTATGGCTACACCTTC | CASIGGQQRDYGYTF | TRBJ1-2 | TRBD1 | - | TRBV28
TGTGCCTGGAGTGTAGGTGGTCCAGAGACCCAGTACTTC | CAWSVGGPETQYF | TRBJ2-5 | - | - | TRBV30
TGTGCCAGCAGCGTAAGTCAGGGGGCAACAGATACGCAGTATTTT | CASSVSQGATDTQYF | TRBJ2-3 | TRBD1 | - | TRBV9
TGTGCCACCAGCCAATTCCCGGGACAGATTTCCGCAAAACTGTTTTTT | CATSQFPGQISAKLFF | TRBJ1-4 | TRBD1 | - | TRBV15
TGTGCCAGCAGCCCCCTAGCGGGAGTGGAAGAGCAGTACTTC | CASSPLAGVEEQYF | TRBJ2-7 | TRBD2 | - | TRBV5-4
TGTGCCAGCAGCCCGGACAGGATCGGTGAAAAACTGTTTTTT | CASSPDRIGEKLFF | TRBJ1-4 | TRBD1 | - | TRBV7-9
TGTGCCAGCAGCTACGCCGGGCCCTCCTACGAGCAGTACTTC | CASSYAGPSYEQYF | TRBJ2-7 | - | few | TRBV7-2
TGTGCCAGCCGGACACGCTACAATGAGCAGTTCTTC | CASRTRYNEQFF | TRBJ2-1 | - | - | TRBV2
TGTGCCAGCGGTCCCTCCTACGAGCAGTACTTC | CASGPSYEQYF | TRBJ2-7 | - | few | TRBV11-2
TGTGCCAGCAGCTTGGGCTATGAGCAGTTCTTC | CASSLGYEQFF | TRBJ2-1 | - | - | TRBV5-6
TGTGCCAGCAGGAGGGCTGGGGACACTGAAGCTTTCTTT | CASRRAGDTEAFF | TRBJ1-1 | - | - | TRBV6-1
TGTGCCAGCAGCTTCGGGCTAGCGGGAGGCCAAGGGTCCTACGAGCAGTACTTC | CASSFGLAGGQGSYEQYF | TRBJ2-7 | TRBD2 | - | TRBV7-2
TGTGCCAGCAGCGTAGGAGGGAGGCCCGAAAAGGAGCAGTACTTC | CASSVGGRPEKEQYF | TRBJ2-7 | - | - | TRBV9
TGTGCCAGCGCCAACCGGGACAGGGTTAGGGAGCAGTTCTTC | CASANRDRVREQFF | TRBJ2-1 | TRBD1 | - | TRBV7-9
TGCAGCTCAAGGACTAGCGGGAGGGGAGGCAATGAGCAGTTCTTC | CSSRTSGRGGNEQFF | TRBJ2-1 | TRBD2 | - | TRBV29-1
TGTGCCAGCAGCCAAGTGACAGGGGTGGAAGCTTTCTTT | CASSQVTGVEAFF | TRBJ1-1 | TRBD1 | - | TRBV4-2
TGTGCCAGCAGTGAGGCGACAGAGCAGTACTTC | CASSEATEQYF | TRBJ2-7 | - | - | TRBV2